Listed below are T cell receptor beta chains from one sample, sequenced in a study of blood T cell repertoires in COVID-19. Generated by immunoSEQ multiplex PCR, the TCRdb table keeps only in-frame clones and is missing some. In the table there are more than 85,000 clones, around 88% of which are singletons. The sequenced sample was peripheral blood. The receptors here all came from a man between 45 and 60 years old with COVID-19, enrolled during active disease. The CDR3 runs from the conserved cysteine through the conserved F or W. The D gene is left open where the match is weak. Clone size is shown for a subset of rows, as once, few, many or a class of expanded clone.

j_call: TRBJ1-1
clone_size: NA
v_call: TRBV5-1
d_call: TRBD1
cdr3_aa: CASSPEGQANTEAFF
cdr3_nt: TGCGCCAGCAGCCCGGAGGGACAGGCGAACACTGAAGCTTTCTTT

j_call: TRBJ1-3
clone_size: NA
v_call: TRBV9
d_call: TRBD1
cdr3_aa: CASSVGRDRGNTIYF
cdr3_nt: TGTGCCAGCAGCGTAGGGCGGGACAGGGGAAACACCATATATTTT

j_call: TRBJ1-1
clone_size: NA
v_call: TRBV5-1
d_call: NA
cdr3_aa: CASRTTVNTEAFF
cdr3_nt: TGCGCCAGCAGGACTACGGTGAACACTGAAGCTTTCTTT

j_call: TRBJ2-3
clone_size: NA
v_call: TRBV5-1
d_call: NA
cdr3_aa: CASSPDSQPSTDTQYF
cdr3_nt: TGCGCCAGCAGCCCAGACAGCCAGCCCAGCACAGATACGCAGTATTTT

j_call: TRBJ1-5
clone_size: NA
v_call: TRBV7-2
d_call: NA
cdr3_aa: CASSLSRDQPQHF
cdr3_nt: TGTGCCAGCAGCTTATCCCGGGATCAGCCCCAGCATTTT

j_call: TRBJ1-2
clone_size: once
v_call: TRBV6-6
d_call: NA
cdr3_aa: CASSYAARGLGYTF
cdr3_nt: TGTGCCAGCAGTTACGCGGCGCGGGGGCTTGGCTACACCTTC

j_call: TRBJ1-1
clone_size: NA
v_call: TRBV12-3/TRBV12-4
d_call: NA
cdr3_aa: CASSFLRSTEAFF
cdr3_nt: TGTGCCAGCAGTTTCCTGCGGTCCACTGAAGCTTTCTTT

j_call: TRBJ2-1
clone_size: NA
v_call: TRBV29-1
d_call: TRBD1
cdr3_aa: CSVPRQGSSYNEQFF
cdr3_nt: TGCAGCGTACCCCGACAGGGGAGCTCCTACAATGAGCAGTTCTTC

j_call: TRBJ1-2
clone_size: NA
v_call: TRBV6-2/TRBV6-3
d_call: NA
cdr3_aa: CASTPSGGTYGYTF
cdr3_nt: TGTGCCAGCACCCCCTCCGGAGGGACCTATGGCTACACCTTC

j_call: TRBJ2-5
clone_size: NA
v_call: TRBV6-2/TRBV6-3
d_call: NA
cdr3_aa: CASSYPGVPHQETQYF
cdr3_nt: TGTGCCAGCAGTTACCCGGGGGTCCCACACCAAGAGACCCAGTACTTC

j_call: TRBJ2-1
clone_size: NA
v_call: TRBV7-2
d_call: TRBD2
cdr3_aa: CASSLRRGTYNEQFF
cdr3_nt: TGTGCCAGCAGCTTACGGCGGGGGACTTACAATGAGCAGTTCTTC

j_call: TRBJ2-3
clone_size: NA
v_call: TRBV7-9
d_call: TRBD2
cdr3_aa: CASSVSGGNTDTQYF
cdr3_nt: TGTGCCAGCAGCGTTAGCGGGGGGAATACAGATACGCAGTATTTT

j_call: TRBJ2-3
clone_size: NA
v_call: TRBV6-5
d_call: TRBD2
cdr3_aa: CATTGGLGYTDTQYF
cdr3_nt: TGTGCCACCACCGGGGGGTTGGGGTACACAGATACGCAGTATTTT

j_call: TRBJ1-2
clone_size: NA
v_call: TRBV4-3
d_call: TRBD1
cdr3_aa: CASSQTGVGNYGYTF
cdr3_nt: TGCGCCAGCAGCCAGACAGGGGTGGGTAACTATGGCTACACCTTC

j_call: TRBJ1-2
clone_size: NA
v_call: TRBV30
d_call: NA
cdr3_aa: CAWTGLTDGYTF
cdr3_nt: TGTGCCTGGACGGGACTCACGGATGGCTACACCTTC

j_call: TRBJ2-5
clone_size: few
v_call: TRBV7-9
d_call: TRBD2
cdr3_aa: CASSLLAGSGETQYF
cdr3_nt: TGTGCCAGCAGCTTATTAGCGGGGTCCGGGGAGACCCAGTACTTC

j_call: TRBJ1-5
clone_size: NA
v_call: TRBV27
d_call: TRBD1
cdr3_aa: CASRGQGSNQPQHF
cdr3_nt: TGTGCCAGCAGAGGACAGGGTAGCAATCAGCCCCAGCATTTT

j_call: TRBJ1-2
clone_size: NA
v_call: TRBV19
d_call: TRBD1
cdr3_aa: CASSKPTGLGPNYGYTF
cdr3_nt: TGTGCCAGTAGTAAACCGACAGGGTTGGGGCCTAACTATGGCTACACCTTC

j_call: TRBJ1-4
clone_size: NA
v_call: TRBV19
d_call: NA
cdr3_aa: CASSQQGWVEKLFF
cdr3_nt: TGTGCCAGTAGCCAACAGGGATGGGTCGAAAAACTGTTTTTT

j_call: TRBJ1-5
clone_size: NA
v_call: TRBV6-6
d_call: TRBD1
cdr3_aa: CASSYSSWTGQHF
cdr3_nt: TGTGCCAGCAGTTACTCGAGTTGGACAGGCCAGCATTTT

j_call: TRBJ2-7
clone_size: NA
v_call: TRBV19
d_call: NA
cdr3_aa: CASRSVGVGGPYEQYF
cdr3_nt: TGTGCCAGTAGGTCCGTCGGGGTTGGGGGCCCGTACGAGCAGTACTTC

j_call: TRBJ1-2
clone_size: NA
v_call: TRBV6-4
d_call: TRBD1
cdr3_aa: CASSDSGQGNYGYTF
cdr3_nt: TGTGCCAGCAGTGACTCCGGACAGGGGAACTATGGCTACACCTTC

j_call: TRBJ2-5
clone_size: NA
v_call: TRBV2
d_call: NA
cdr3_aa: CASSTGMGATQYF
cdr3_nt: TGTGCCAGCAGCACAGGGATGGGGGCGACCCAGTACTTC

j_call: TRBJ2-7
clone_size: few
v_call: TRBV4-3
d_call: NA
cdr3_aa: CASSQVGGSSYEQYF
cdr3_nt: TGCGCCAGCAGCCAAGTGGGAGGTTCCTCCTACGAGCAGTACTTC